These 4 T cell receptor beta chains were all obtained from the same sample, sequenced in a study of T-cell reconstitution after alpha-beta-depleted transplantation in children. A library of TCRbeta sequences, prepared with unique molecular identifiers, was generated. TCRdb reprocessed the PCR reads via MiXCR and lists one record per CDR3 protein. The top ten hold just over 5.5% of the sample, which has under 250,000 distinct CDR3 sequences, 6.6% seen once. Sample: PBMCs, taken before TCRalphabeta/CD19-depleted stem cell transplant. The source of these receptors is a boy aged 2 to 9 with acute lymphoblastic leukemia, due to receive a stem cell transplant.

V is TRBV20-1 and J is TRBJ2-7; D remains unclear. V was shortened by 3 bases and J by 2 bases, with 11 bases between the two germline ends. Germline loops: CDR1 DFQATT, CDR2 SNEGSKA (reference sequence). This CDR3 is 13 amino acids long. CDR3 nucleotide sequence: TGCAGTGCTAGGGGCAGCCAGGCCTACGAGCAGTACTTC. It specifies CSARGSQAYEQYF.

This clonotype was seen ten or more times. The rearrangement uses TRBV20-1 and TRBJ1-2; TRBD1 agrees at 7 bases. The germline V gene encodes CDR1 DFQATT and CDR2 SNEGSKA (reference sequence). J lost 4 bases, V lost 5 bases, and 7 bases had no gene match. The CDR3 totals 13 residues. CDR3 in amino acids: CSALPGQSYGYTF. CDR3 nucleotide sequence: TGCAGTGCTCTCCCGGGACAGAGCTATGGCTACACCTTC.

The chain is built from TRBV2 and TRBJ2-7; D might be TRBD1 or TRBD2, each matching 6 bases. The germline V gene has CDR1 SNHLY and CDR2 FYNNEI. V lost 3 bases and J lost 2, with 11 bases in between. The CDR3 is 14 residues long. The CDR3 loop is CASSDYGGTYEQYF. In DNA form, the CDR3 reads TGTGCCAGCAGTGATTACGGGGGCACCTACGAGCAGTACTTC.

This clonotype showed up many times. The rearrangement joins TRBV10-3 to TRBJ1-2; 7 positions agree with TRBD1. Trimming at V came to 0 bases and at J to 0 bases, leaving 4 bases not matched to a gene. CDR1 is ENHRY, CDR2 SYGVKD, per germline. CDR3 length equals 16 residues. For the CDR3, the DNA is TGTGCCATCAGTGAGTCCGAGGGGGCTGCTAACTATGGCTACACCTTC. Its translation is CAISESEGAANYGYTF.